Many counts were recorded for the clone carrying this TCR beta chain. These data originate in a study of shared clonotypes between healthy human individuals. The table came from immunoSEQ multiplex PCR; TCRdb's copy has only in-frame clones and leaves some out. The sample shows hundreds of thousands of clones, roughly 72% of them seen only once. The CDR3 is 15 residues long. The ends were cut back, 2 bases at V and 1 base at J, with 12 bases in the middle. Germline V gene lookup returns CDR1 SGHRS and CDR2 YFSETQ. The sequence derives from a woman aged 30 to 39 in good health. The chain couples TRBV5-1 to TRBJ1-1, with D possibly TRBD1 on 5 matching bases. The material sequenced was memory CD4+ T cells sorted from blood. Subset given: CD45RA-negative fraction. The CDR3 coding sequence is TGCGCCAGCAGCTTCCAAGGGACGGAGAACACTGAAGCTTTCTTT. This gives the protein CASSFQGTENTEAFF.